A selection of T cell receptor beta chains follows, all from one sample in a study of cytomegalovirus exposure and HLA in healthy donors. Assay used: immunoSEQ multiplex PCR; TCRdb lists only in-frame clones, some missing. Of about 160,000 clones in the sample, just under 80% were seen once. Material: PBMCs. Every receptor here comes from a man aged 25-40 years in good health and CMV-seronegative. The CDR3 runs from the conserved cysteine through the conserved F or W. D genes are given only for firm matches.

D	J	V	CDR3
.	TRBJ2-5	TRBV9	CASSVGATGTTYQETQYF
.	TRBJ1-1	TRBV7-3	CASSTSGVTLNTEAFF
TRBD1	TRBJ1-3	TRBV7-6	CASSLVGGTGGSGNTIYF
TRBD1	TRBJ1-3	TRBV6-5	CASSQGQGYTIYF
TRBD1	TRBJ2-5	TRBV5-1	CASSRGPGPETQYF
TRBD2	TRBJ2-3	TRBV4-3	CASSQDFSSGGSTDTQYF
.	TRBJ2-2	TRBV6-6	CASRDSVGGELFF
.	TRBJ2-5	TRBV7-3	CASSPTPGTQYF
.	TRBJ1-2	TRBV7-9	CSSSAPFRGYTF
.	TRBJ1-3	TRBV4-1	CASSQDSSGNTIYF
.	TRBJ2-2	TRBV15	CATSGPTGNTGELFF
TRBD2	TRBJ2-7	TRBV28	CASSLGSGSFMYEQYF
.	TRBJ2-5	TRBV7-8	CASSPRPSGQETQYF
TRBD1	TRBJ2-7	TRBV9	CASSRGQPSYEQYF
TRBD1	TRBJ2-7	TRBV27	CASSLTGFVSYEQYF
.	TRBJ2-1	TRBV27	CASSLTAFSYNEQFF
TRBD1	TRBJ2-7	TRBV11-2	CASSSYRDRGRSSYEQYF
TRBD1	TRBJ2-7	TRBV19	CASQGAIHEQYF
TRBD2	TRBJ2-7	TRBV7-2	CASSPSGGLLPPYEQYF
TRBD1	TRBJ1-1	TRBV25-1	CASSDRDRGGTEAFF
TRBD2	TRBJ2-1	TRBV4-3	CASSQALAGPRSYNEQFF
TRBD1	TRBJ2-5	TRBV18	CASSPGQGLRQTQYF
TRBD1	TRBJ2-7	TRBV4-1	CASSQGLDRVPYEQYF
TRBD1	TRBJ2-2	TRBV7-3	CASSLSQGAYGELFF
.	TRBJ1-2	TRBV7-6	CASSPWTEEGYTF
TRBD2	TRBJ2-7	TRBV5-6	CASSLPWREDSYEQYF
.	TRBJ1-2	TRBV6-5	CASSRLADYGYTF
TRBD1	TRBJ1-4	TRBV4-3	CASSQNRGTNEKLFF
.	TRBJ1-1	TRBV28	CASSLSPSDTEAFF
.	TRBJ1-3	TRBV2	CASTGQNSGNTIYF
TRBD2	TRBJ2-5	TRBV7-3	CASSDGTNEETQYF
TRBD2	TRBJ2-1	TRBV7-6	CASSLAPSGGVNNEQFF
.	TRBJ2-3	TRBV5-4	CAGSLGTQVADTQYF
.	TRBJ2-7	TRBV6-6	CASGRRQEDYEQYF
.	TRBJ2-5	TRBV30	CAWSVLGNTKETQYF
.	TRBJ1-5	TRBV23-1	CASSQCSGGNQPQHF
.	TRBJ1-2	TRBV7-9	CASTQNNRYGYTF
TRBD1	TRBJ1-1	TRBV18	CASSPLQGAMNTEAFF
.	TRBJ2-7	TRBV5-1	CASSLAQGYEQYF
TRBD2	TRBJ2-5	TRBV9	CASSTRLAGDQETQYF